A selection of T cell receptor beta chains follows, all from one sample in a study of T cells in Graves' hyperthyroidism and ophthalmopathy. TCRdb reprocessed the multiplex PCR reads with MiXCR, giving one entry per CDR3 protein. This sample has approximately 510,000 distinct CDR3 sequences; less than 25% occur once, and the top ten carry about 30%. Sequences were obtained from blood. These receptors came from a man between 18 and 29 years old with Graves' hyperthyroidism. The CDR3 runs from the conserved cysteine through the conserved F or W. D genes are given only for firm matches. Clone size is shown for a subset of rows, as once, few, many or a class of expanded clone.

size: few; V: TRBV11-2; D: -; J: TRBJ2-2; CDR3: CASSEGLNTGELFF; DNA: TGTGCCAGCAGCGAGGGCCTGAACACCGGGGAGCTGTTTTTT
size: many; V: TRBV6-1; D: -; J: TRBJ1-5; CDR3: CASSPGLSSNQPQHF; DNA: TGTGCCAGCAGCCCCGGACTGAGCAGCAATCAGCCCCAGCATTTT
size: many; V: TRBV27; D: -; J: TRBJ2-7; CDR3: CASSLYPDLSYEQYF; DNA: TGTGCCAGCAGTTTATACCCAGATTTGTCCTACGAGCAGTACTTC
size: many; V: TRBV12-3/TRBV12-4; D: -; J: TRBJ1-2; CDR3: CASSLGLGGYTF; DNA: TGTGCCAGCAGTCTCGGACTAGGGGGCTACACCTTC
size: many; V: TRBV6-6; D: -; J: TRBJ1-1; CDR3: CASSPTGRAIEAFF; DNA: TGTGCCAGCAGTCCCACGGGCAGGGCCATTGAAGCTTTCTTT
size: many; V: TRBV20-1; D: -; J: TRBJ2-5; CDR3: CSVERAGLQETQYF; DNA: TGCAGTGTTGAAAGGGCGGGGCTCCAAGAGACCCAGTACTTC
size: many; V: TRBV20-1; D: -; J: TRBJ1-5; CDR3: CSAKTGNQPQHF; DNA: TGCAGTGCCAAGACGGGAAATCAGCCCCAGCATTTT
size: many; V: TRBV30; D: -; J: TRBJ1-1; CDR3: CAWNRLNTEAFF; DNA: TGTGCCTGGAACCGCCTGAACACTGAAGCTTTCTTT
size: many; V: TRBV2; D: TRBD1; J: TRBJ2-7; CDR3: CASRTAGGLLRAYEQYF; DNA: TGTGCCAGCAGAACGGCAGGGGGCCTCCTTCGTGCCTACGAGCAGTACTTC
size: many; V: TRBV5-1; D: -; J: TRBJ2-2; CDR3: CASSLPYPGELFF; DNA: TGCGCCAGCAGCTTGCCTTACCCCGGGGAGCTGTTTTTT
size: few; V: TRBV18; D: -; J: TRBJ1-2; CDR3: CASSVGTNYGYTF; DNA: TGTGCCAGCTCCGTTGGGACGAACTATGGCTACACCTTC
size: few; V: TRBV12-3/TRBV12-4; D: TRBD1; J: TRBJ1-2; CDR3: CASSLADRVFGYTF; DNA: TGTGCCAGCAGTTTAGCGGACAGGGTCTTTGGCTACACCTTC
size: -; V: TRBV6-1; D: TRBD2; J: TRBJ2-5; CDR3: CASRGTSGKETQYF; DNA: TGTGCCAGCAGGGGGACTAGCGGGAAAGAGACCCAGTACTTC
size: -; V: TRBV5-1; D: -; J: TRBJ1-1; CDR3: CASSLAGEFMNTEAFF; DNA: TGCGCCAGCAGCTTGGCCGGGGAGTTTATGAACACTGAAGCTTTCTTT
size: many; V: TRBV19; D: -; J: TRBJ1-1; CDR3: CASSIMANTEAFF; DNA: TGTGCCAGTAGTATTATGGCGAACACTGAAGCTTTCTTT
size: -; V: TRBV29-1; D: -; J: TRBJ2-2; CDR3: CSVDESSWGTGELFF; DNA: TGCAGCGTTGACGAGTCCTCGTGGGGCACCGGGGAGCTGTTTTTT
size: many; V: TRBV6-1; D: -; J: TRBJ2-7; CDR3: CASSEAHTVSYEQYF; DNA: TGTGCCAGCAGTGAAGCCCATACAGTTTCCTACGAGCAGTACTTC
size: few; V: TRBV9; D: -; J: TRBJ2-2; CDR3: CASTRGGGLGPGELFF; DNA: TGTGCCAGCACTCGAGGGGGAGGGTTGGGTCCCGGGGAGCTGTTTTTT
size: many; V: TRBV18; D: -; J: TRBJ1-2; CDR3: CASSPRQNYGYTF; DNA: TGTGCCAGCTCGCCGAGACAGAACTATGGCTACACCTTC
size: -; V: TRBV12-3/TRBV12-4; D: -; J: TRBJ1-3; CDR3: CASRPRDNSGNTIYF; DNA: TGTGCCAGCAGGCCCCGGGACAACTCTGGAAACACCATATATTTT
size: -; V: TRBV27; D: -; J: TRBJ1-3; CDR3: CASSPFGGLGSTIYF; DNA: TGTGCCAGCAGTCCCTTCGGGGGGCTTGGAAGCACCATATATTTT
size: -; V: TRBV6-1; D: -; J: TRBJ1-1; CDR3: CASTPTGTKNEGEAFF; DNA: TGTGCCAGCACTCCAACCGGGACAAAAAATGAGGGGGAAGCTTTCTTT
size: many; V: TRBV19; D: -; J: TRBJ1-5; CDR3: CASSIVPYSNQPQHF; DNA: TGTGCCAGTAGTATAGTTCCCTATAGCAATCAGCCCCAGCATTTT
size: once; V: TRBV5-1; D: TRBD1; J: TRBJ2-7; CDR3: CASSPWTGSDEQCF; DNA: TGCGCCAGCAGCCCGTGGACAGGGAGTGACGAGCAGTGCTTC
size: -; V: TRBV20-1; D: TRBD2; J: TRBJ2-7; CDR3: CSALGTKSSYEQYF; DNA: TGCAGTGCTCTAGGGACTAAGAGCTCCTACGAGCAGTACTTC
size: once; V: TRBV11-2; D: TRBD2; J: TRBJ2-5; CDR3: CASSRSLTSGVQETQYF; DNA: TGTGCCAGCAGCCGGTCCCTCACTAGCGGGGTCCAAGAGACCCAGTACTTC
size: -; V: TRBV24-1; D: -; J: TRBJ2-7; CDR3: CATSDPEGEQYF; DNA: TGTGCCACCAGTGACCCCGAAGGCGAGCAGTACTTC
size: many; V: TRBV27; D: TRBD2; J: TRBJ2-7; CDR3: CASSFIAGDYEQYF; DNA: TGTGCCAGCAGTTTTATAGCGGGGGACTACGAGCAGTACTTC
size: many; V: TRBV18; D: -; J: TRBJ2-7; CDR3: CASSPGVSYEQYF; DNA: TGTGCCAGCTCACCAGGGGTGAGCTACGAGCAGTACTTC
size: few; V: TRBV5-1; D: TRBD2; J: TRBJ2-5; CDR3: CASSPGGGLETQYF; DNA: TGCGCCAGCAGCCCCGGCGGGGGGTTAGAGACCCAGTACTTC
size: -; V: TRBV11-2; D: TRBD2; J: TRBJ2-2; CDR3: CASSHQRGPNTGELFF; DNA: TGTGCCAGCAGCCACCAGCGGGGACCGAACACCGGGGAGCTGTTTTTT
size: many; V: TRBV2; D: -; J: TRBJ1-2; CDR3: CASSDEDYGYTF; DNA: TGTGCCAGCAGTGATGAGGACTATGGCTACACCTTC
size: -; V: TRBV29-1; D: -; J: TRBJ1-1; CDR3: CSVLIIQGSGEAFF; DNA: TGCAGCGTTCTTATTATACAGGGAAGTGGTGAAGCTTTCTTT
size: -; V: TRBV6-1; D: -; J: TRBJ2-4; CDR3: CASSEARGQENIQYF; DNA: TGTGCCAGCAGTGAAGCACGAGGACAAGAAAACATTCAGTACTTC
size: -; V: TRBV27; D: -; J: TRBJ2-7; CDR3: CASSLYGPSREQYF; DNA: TGTGCCAGCAGTTTATACGGGCCCTCGAGAGAGCAGTACTTC
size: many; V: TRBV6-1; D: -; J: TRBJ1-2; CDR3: CASSEGAVLYGYTF; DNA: TGTGCCAGCAGTGAAGGGGCCGTGCTATATGGCTACACCTTC
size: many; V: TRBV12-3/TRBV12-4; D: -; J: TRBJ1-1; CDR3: CASSLEGMGTEAFF; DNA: TGTGCCAGCAGTTTAGAGGGGATGGGGACTGAAGCTTTCTTT
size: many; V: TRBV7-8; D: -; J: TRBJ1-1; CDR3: CASSLRRQPNTEAFF; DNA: TGTGCCAGCAGCTTACGCAGGCAGCCTAACACTGAAGCTTTCTTT
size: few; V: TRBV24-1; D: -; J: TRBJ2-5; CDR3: CATSDPRGQEETQYF; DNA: TGTGCCACCAGTGATCCCCGGGGGCAGGAGGAGACCCAGTACTTC
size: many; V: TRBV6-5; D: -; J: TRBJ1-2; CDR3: CASSLDPAYGYTF; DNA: TGTGCCAGCAGTTTGGACCCCGCCTATGGCTACACCTTC